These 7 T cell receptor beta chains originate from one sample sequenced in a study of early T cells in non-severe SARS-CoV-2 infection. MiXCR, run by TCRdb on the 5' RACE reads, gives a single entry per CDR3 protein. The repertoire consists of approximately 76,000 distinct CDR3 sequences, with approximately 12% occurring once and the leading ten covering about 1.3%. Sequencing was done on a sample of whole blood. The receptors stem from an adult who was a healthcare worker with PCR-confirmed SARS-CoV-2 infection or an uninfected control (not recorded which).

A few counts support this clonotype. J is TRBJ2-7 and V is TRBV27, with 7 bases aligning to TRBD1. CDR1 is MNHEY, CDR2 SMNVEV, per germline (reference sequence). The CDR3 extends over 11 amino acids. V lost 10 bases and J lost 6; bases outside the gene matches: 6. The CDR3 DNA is TGTGCCATCGTACAGGGGAGCGAGCAGTACTTC. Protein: CAIVQGSEQYF.

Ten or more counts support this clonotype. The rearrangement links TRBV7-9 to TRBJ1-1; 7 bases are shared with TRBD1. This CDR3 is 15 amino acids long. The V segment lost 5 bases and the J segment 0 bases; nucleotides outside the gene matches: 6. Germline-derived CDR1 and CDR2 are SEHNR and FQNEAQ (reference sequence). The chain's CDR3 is CASSLMGQMNTEAFF. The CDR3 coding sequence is TGTGCCAGCAGCCTTATGGGACAGATGAACACTGAAGCTTTCTTT.

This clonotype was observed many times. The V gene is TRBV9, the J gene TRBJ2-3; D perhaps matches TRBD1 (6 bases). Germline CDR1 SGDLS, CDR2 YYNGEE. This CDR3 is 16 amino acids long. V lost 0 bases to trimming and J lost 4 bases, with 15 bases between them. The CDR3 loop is CASSVGASEGADTQYF. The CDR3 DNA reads TGTGCCAGCAGCGTAGGAGCGAGCGAGGGGGCAGATACGCAGTATTTT.

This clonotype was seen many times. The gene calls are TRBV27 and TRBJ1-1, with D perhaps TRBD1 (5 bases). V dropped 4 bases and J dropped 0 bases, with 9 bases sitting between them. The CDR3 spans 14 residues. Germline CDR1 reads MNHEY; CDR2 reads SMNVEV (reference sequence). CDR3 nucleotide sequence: TGTGCCAGCAGTTGGACAAATCTGAACACTGAAGCTTTCTTT. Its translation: CASSWTNLNTEAFF.

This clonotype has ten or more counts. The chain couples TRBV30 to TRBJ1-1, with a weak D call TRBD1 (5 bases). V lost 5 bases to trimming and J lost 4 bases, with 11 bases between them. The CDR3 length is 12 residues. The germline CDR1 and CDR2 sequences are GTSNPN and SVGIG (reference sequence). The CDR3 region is CAWGQPGTEAFF. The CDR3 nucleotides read TGTGCCTGGGGACAACCGGGCACTGAAGCTTTCTTT.

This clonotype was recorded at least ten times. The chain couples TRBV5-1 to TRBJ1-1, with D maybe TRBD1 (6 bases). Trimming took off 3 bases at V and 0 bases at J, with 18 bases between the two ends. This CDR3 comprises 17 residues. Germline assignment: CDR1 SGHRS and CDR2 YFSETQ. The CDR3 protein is CASSSRDMGLMNTEAFF. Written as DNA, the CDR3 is TGCGCCAGCAGCTCCCGGGACATGGGACTCATGAACACTGAAGCTTTCTTT.

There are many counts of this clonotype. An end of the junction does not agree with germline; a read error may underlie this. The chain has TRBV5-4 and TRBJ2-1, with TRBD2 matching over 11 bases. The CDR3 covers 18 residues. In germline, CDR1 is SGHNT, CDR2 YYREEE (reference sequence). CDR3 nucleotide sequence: TGTGCCAGCACCTTGTGGGGTCGTAGCGGGGGGGCCATAGATGAGCAGTTCTTC. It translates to CASTLWGRSGGAIDEQFF. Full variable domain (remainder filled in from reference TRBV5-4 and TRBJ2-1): ETGVTQSPTHLIKTRGQQVTLRCSSQSGHNTVSWYQQALGQGPQFIFQYYREEENGRGNFPPRFSGLQFPNYSSELNVNALELDDSALYLCASTLWGRSGGAIDEQFFGPGTRLTVL.